This T cell receptor (beta chain) is from a study of T cell repertoires in cytomegalovirus infection. This clonotype has only a few counts. Its antigen is currently unknown. From the reads, TCRdb called clonotypes with MiXCR, one entry per CDR3 protein. The repertoire includes approximately 150,000 distinct CDR3 sequences, roughly 15% of them detected once, and 18% sits in the top ten. Study outcomes and limitations: Carriage of CMV together with the relevant HLA was identifiable through cumulative public TCR beta family frequency.

The V and J ends lost 1 base and 5 bases respectively, with 10 bases between them. Germline V gene sequence: CDR1 SGHTA, CDR2 FQGNSA. The CDR3 is made up of 14 amino acids. The receptor was derived from a human donor in good health (CMV status not recorded). Some clones in this sample may be carry-over from other donors' samples. What was sequenced was CD8+ T cells from PBMCs. The gene calls are TRBV7-2 and TRBJ2-3, with TRBD1 as a possible D gene (6 bases). DNA of the CDR3: TGTGCCAGCAGCTTAGTTGGGGGCCTAGATACGCAGTATTTT. Protein sequence: CASSLVGGLDTQYF.